The source of this T cell receptor beta chain is a study of blood T cell repertoires in COVID-19 (dated by TCRdb to the early 2020s). As for the study more broadly: The collaborator samples originated in the United States, Italy and Spain and spanned the acute and convalescent phases of COVID-19. The material from the prospective study consisted of cDNA or gDNA derived from T cells, B-cell-depleted T cells, or PBMCs. Deeply sampled blood TCRbeta repertoires from subjects exposed to, actively infected with, or recovered from COVID-19 were included in the dataset. The repertoires were released in a freely available public database intended as a resource for research on the immune response to SARS-CoV-2. Samples were obtained from the ongoing ImmuneRACE study (first 160 participants) and from 1,254 subjects provided by 6 global collaborators. Nearly every sample came with metadata listing a de-identified subject ID, COVID-19 status, age in years and sex. Where HLA class I and class II types were available, the types were taken from metadata supplied by the sample provider, not from assay-based typing. The investigation overall reported the following: The quantity of clinical and demographic metadata differed by source and by participant and was supplied without curation.

TCRbeta CDR3 regions were amplified from genomic DNA using the immunoSEQ Assay, a bias-controlled multiplex PCR. The source study handled its data this way. Within the assay, amplification of reference gene primers was used to estimate how many nucleated cells each sample contained. To quantify the absolute abundance of each unique TCRbeta CDR3 rearrangement, sequence reads were collapsed and filtered. For each sample, productive Simpson clonality was calculated by taking the square root of Simpson's diversity index across productive rearrangements. In TCRdb, the immuneACCESS table is reduced to in-frame sequences with V and J assigned. These tables do not hold every clone; where another copy was compared, an unresolved V gene accounts for under half, and the others remain unexplained. The DNA gave D and trimming, while V, J and clone size come from that table. The sample has hundreds of thousands of clones on record, about nine tenths of them singletons. More than 1.4% of the sample is held by the ten biggest clonotypes.

Collaborating institutions collected whole blood in K2EDTA tubes following their own protocols. For TCRbeta analysis, collaborators shipped samples as frozen whole blood, isolated PBMCs, or DNA extracted from either of those sample types. The CDR3, cysteine through phenylalanine, is 14 amino acids long. Only the CDR3 portion is preserved as DNA: 42 bases, with reading frame beginning at the first base. Germline trimming amounts to 6 bases on V and 1 base on J, with 5 as the count of junction bases outside the gene matches. As encoded in the germline V gene, CDR1 is MNHEY while CDR2 is SVGAGI. As concerns this clone: The target of this receptor is not known. No base-level quality is on record; no much larger clone is a single base apart. This sample also contains other DNA sequences that code for the same CDR3.

Sample: peripheral blood. The TCR comes from a woman aged 25 to 39 with active or convalescent COVID-19. The chain is encoded by TRBV6-5 joined to TRBJ1-1, with 7 middle bases fitting TRBD1. The sequence in DNA is TGTGCCAGCAGACGGAGGACAGGGAACACTGAAGCTTTCTTT. It translates to CASRRRTGNTEAFF.